The T cell receptor (beta chain) described here comes from a study of blood T cell repertoires in COVID-19. Clones were sequenced by immunoSEQ multiplex PCR, and TCRdb holds only the in-frame ones, with some missing. The table lists about 220,000 clones, 75% to 90% of them singletons, with about 3% in the top ten. The germline V gene has CDR1 SGHTA and CDR2 FQGNSA. This CDR3 comprises 17 residues. The ends lost 3 bases at V and 5 bases at J; junction bases unmatched: 9. Study members were between roughly 18 and 89 years old and lived in some 26 US regions. This chain uses TRBV7-2 with TRBJ2-3; 12 bases are a match to TRBD2. The source material was PBMCs or T cells enriched from blood (not recorded which). This TCR came from a woman aged 18 to 35 in a cohort exposed to, infected with or recovered from COVID-19 (not recorded which). CDR3 in DNA: TGTGCCAGCAGCTTGGGGGTACTAGCGGGAGGCCTAGATACGCAGTATTTT. Amino acids: CASSLGVLAGGLDTQYF.